This TCR beta chain originates from a study of memory CD4+ T cells and cytomegalovirus serostatus. Turning to the study itself: Donors were healthy Belgian adults, some 10 CMV seropositive and about two dozen seronegative. Study-level findings and limits: Each of around 69 CMV-associated TCRbeta sequences occurred in one to five individuals.

A word on this clone: The antigen is undetermined.

Single viable CD3+CD4+CD8-CD45RO+ cells were sorted as the memory CD4+ T cells. The data were produced by immunoSEQ multiplex PCR, yet TCRdb's version contains in-frame clones alone and is incomplete. The sample includes tens of thousands of clones, roughly 76% of them seen just once. The CDR3 runs 15 residues. Germline CDR1 and CDR2: MNHNY and SVGAGI (reference sequence). Trimming cost V 5 bases and J 6 bases; bases outside gene matches: 8. Sequenced: memory CD4+ T cells from blood. V and J are TRBV6-6 and TRBJ1-5; the match to TRBD1 covers 9 bases. The clonotype originates from an adult in good health and CMV-seropositive. This chain's CDR3 is CASSAEGQGFQPQHF. CDR3 sequence (DNA): TGTGCCAGCAGTGCCGAGGGACAGGGTTTTCAGCCCCAGCATTTT.